This passage covers 21 T cell receptor beta chains from one sample sequenced in a study of CD8 T cells in Susac syndrome. Random hexamers served to reverse transcribe about 0.5 to 1 ug RNA. A single record per CDR3 protein comes from TCRdb applying MiXCR to the immunoSEQ multiplex PCR reads. The sample consists of 200,000 to 250,000 distinct CDR3 sequences, 94% of them appearing once. The sequencing input was CD4+ T cells from PBMCs. All receptors derive from a human donor with Susac syndrome.

The chain links TRBV27 to TRBJ1-1; D is possibly TRBD1 (6 bases). The CDR3 length is 14 residues. Trimming removed 3 bases at V and 5 bases at J, with 13 bases between. Germline CDR1 is MNHEY and CDR2 is SMNVEV (reference sequence). The CDR3 loop reads CASSLNRVGTEAFF. The CDR3 DNA reads TGTGCCAGCAGTTTGAACAGGGTGGGAACTGAAGCTTTCTTT.

This clonotype has only a few counts. This chain uses TRBV9 with TRBJ1-1, with D perhaps TRBD1 (6 bases). Germline loops: CDR1 SGDLS, CDR2 YYNGEE. This CDR3 is built from 14 residues. Deletions cut 5 bases from V and 0 bases from J, with 11 bases between. DNA for the CDR3: TGTGCCAGCAGTCGTACAGGGATGAACACTGAAGCTTTCTTT. Protein: CASSRTGMNTEAFF.

The chain couples TRBV19 to TRBJ1-1; D gene uncertain. The CDR3 is 15 residues long. The V and J ends lost 6 bases and 1 base respectively, with 15 bases between them. CDR1 is LNHDA, CDR2 SQIVND, per germline (reference sequence). This chain's CDR3 is CASSTIESPNTEAFF. The CDR3 DNA follows: TGTGCCAGTAGCACGATAGAAAGCCCGAACACTGAAGCTTTCTTT.

The chain joins TRBV28 to TRBJ2-7, with 8 bases aligning to TRBD1. V lost 3 bases, J lost 6 bases, and 7 bases stayed unmatched. CDR1 is MDHEN, CDR2 SYDVKM, per germline. This CDR3 contains 14 residues. The CDR3 coding sequence is TGTGCCAGCAGTTTGGACAGGGTCTTAACCGAGCAGTACTTC. Translation gives CASSLDRVLTEQYF.

The chain has TRBV7-9 and TRBJ1-2; no definite D call. Germline V gene lookup returns CDR1 SEHNR and CDR2 FQNEAQ (reference sequence). The CDR3 length is 12 residues. V shed 1 base and J shed 5 bases, with 5 bases lying between them. CDR3 bases: TGTGCCAGCAGCTTAGAATCGTATGGCTACACCTTC. This gives the protein CASSLESYGYTF.

This clonotype has just one count. The gene calls are TRBV29-1 and TRBJ1-2; 8 bases are a match to TRBD1. V dropped 4 bases and J dropped 7; count of bases not matched to a gene: 8. CDR3 size: 13 residues. In germline, CDR1 is SQVTM, CDR2 ANQGSEA. Here the CDR3 DNA reads TGCAGCGTTGGTGGGACAGGAGAGAGTGGCTACACCTTC. This sequence encodes CSVGGTGESGYTF.

J is TRBJ2-2 and V is TRBV6-6; a possible D gene is TRBD2 (6 bases). Trimming stripped 7 bases from V and 4 bases from J, with 13 bases between. Germline assignment: CDR1 MNHNY and CDR2 SVGAGI (reference sequence). The CDR3 totals 14 residues. The CDR3 loop reads CASTGGVSTGELFF. The CDR3 DNA reads as TGTGCCAGCACCGGGGGAGTGAGCACCGGGGAGCTGTTTTTT.

The V call is TRBV12-3 or TRBV12-4, the J call TRBJ1-2; TRBD1 matches 7 bases. V lost 4 bases to trimming and J lost 8 bases; unmatched junction nucleotides: 7. This CDR3 spans 13 amino acids. CDR3 sequence reads: CASSSPGGWGYTF. The CDR3 DNA sequence: TGTGCCAGCAGTTCCCCAGGGGGATGGGGCTACACCTTC.

This clonotype has a single count. J is TRBJ2-5 and V is TRBV6-5, with 7 bases lining up with TRBD1. Germline-derived CDR1 and CDR2 are MNHEY and SVGAGI. The CDR3 is 13 amino acids. V lost 5 bases and J lost 1; bases outside the gene matches: 1. This CDR3 reads CASSRQGQETQYF. CDR3 coding DNA: TGTGCCAGCAGTCGACAGGGCCAAGAGACCCAGTACTTC.

The V and J genes are TRBV28 and TRBJ2-7, with TRBD1 as a possible D gene (6 bases). Germline V gene data show CDR1 as MDHEN and CDR2 as SYDVKM. The ends were cut back, 3 bases at V and 4 bases at J, with 13 bases in the middle. The CDR3 has 14 residues. CDR3 sequence: CASSFPGQLYEQYF. The CDR3 coding sequence is TGTGCCAGCAGTTTTCCGGGACAACTTTACGAGCAGTACTTC.

The chain links TRBV24-1 to TRBJ2-2; possible D gene TRBD1, 6 bases. Germline lookup yields CDR1 KGHDR and CDR2 SFDVKD. Trimming cost V 7 bases and J 11 bases, with 16 bases left between them. The CDR3 extends over 13 amino acids. DNA for the CDR3: TGTGCCACCAGAATGGGACAAGAGGGTGAGCTGTTTTTT. It codes for CATRMGQEGELFF.

The chain is built from TRBV7-9 and TRBJ1-4, with 7 bases matching TRBD1. Germline values: CDR1 SEHNR, CDR2 FQNEAQ (reference sequence). The CDR3 runs 15 residues. The junction had 8 bases not matched to a gene; V was cut back by 2 bases and J by 8 bases. This CDR3 is CASSLRGRGEEKLFF. As DNA, the CDR3 is TGTGCCAGCAGCTTAAGGGGCAGGGGGGAAGAAAAACTGTTTTTT.

The V call is TRBV25-1, the J call TRBJ2-2; the D call may be TRBD1 or TRBD2 (5 bases each). The CDR3 consists of 16 residues. The germline V gene encodes CDR1 MGHDK and CDR2 SYGVNS. The V end was cut by 4 bases, the J end by 1 base, with 13 bases between. The CDR3 loop reads CASSVPGAVNTGELFF. The CDR3 coding sequence is TGTGCCAGCAGTGTCCCCGGGGCAGTGAACACCGGGGAGCTGTTTTTT.

J is TRBJ1-1 and V is TRBV6-2 or TRBV6-3; no firm D call. The V and J ends lost 2 bases and 8 bases respectively, with 9 bases between them. This CDR3 is 12 amino acids long. Germline V gene data show CDR1 as MNHEY and CDR2 as SVGEGT. This CDR3 reads CASSYGRAEAFF. CDR3 coding DNA: TGTGCCAGCAGTTACGGGAGGGCCGAAGCTTTCTTT.

The chain combines TRBV6-2 or TRBV6-3 with TRBJ2-7; maybe TRBD1 (7 bases). The CDR3 totals 16 residues. V was cut by 7 bases and J by 3 bases, with 22 bases left in between. Germline CDR1 is MNHEY and CDR2 is SVGEGT. The CDR3 DNA sequence: TGTGCCAGCACCGCCGGACAGGCCAGGGGGGACTACGAGCAGTACTTC. This translates into CASTAGQARGDYEQYF.

The chain links TRBV3-1 to TRBJ1-1; a possible D gene is TRBD1 (6 bases). CDR1 LGHDT and CDR2 YNNKEL come from the germline V gene (reference sequence). V gave up 0 bases and J gave up 6 bases, with 17 bases separating them. The CDR3 is 16 residues long. Here the CDR3 reads CASSQDSFGGRSEAFF. The CDR3 nucleotides are TGTGCCAGCAGCCAAGATAGTTTCGGGGGCCGATCTGAAGCTTTCTTT. Based on the CDR3 plus reference TRBV3-1 and TRBJ1-1, the full variable domain is DTAVSQTPKYLVTQMGNDKSIKCEQNLGHDTMYWYKQDSKKFLKIMFSYNNKELIINETVPNRFSPKSPDKAHLNLHINSLELGDSAVYFCASSQDSFGGRSEAFFGQGTRLTVV.

The rearrangement joins TRBV7-2 to TRBJ1-2; D is perhaps TRBD1 (6 bases). Trimming cost V 6 bases and J 7 bases, with 15 bases left between them. CDR1 is SGHTA, CDR2 FQGNSA, per germline. CDR3 length: 13 residues. This chain's CDR3 is CASRPQGFAGYTF. CDR3 in DNA: TGTGCCAGCAGGCCACAGGGTTTCGCTGGCTACACCTTC.

The chain is built from TRBV6-1 and TRBJ1-6, with a weak D call TRBD1 (5 bases). The V end was cut by 6 bases, the J end by 8 bases, with 26 bases between. Germline V lookup: CDR1 MNHNS, CDR2 SASEGT. The CDR3 is 18 amino acids. CDR3 protein: CASSDPLLRDGFYSPLHF. In nucleotides, the CDR3 is TGTGCCAGCAGCGACCCCCTACTCCGGGACGGCTTTTATTCACCCCTCCACTTT.

J is TRBJ2-2 and V is TRBV5-1; D might be TRBD1 or TRBD2, each matching 5 bases. CDR3 length: 15 residues. Germline V CDR1 and CDR2: SGHRS, YFSETQ. Trimming pared 4 bases from V and 3 bases from J, leaving 13 bases between. CDR3 nucleotide sequence: TGCGCCAGCAGCCCGCTGGGGACGGACACCGGGGAGCTGTTTTTT. It encodes CASSPLGTDTGELFF.

V is TRBV27 and J is TRBJ1-1; 7 bases are shared with TRBD1. The CDR3 extends over 15 amino acids. The V gene's germline CDR1 is MNHEY and CDR2 SMNVEV (reference sequence). V trimming: 9 bases; J trimming: 5 bases; junction bases outside the gene matches: 15. In nucleotides, the CDR3 is TGTGCCAGTTTCCCCCCCGGACAGGAGGGAACTGAAGCTTTCTTT. As protein: CASFPPGQEGTEAFF.

The chain employs TRBV20-1 and TRBJ2-2, with 7 positions matching TRBD1. Germline values: CDR1 DFQATT, CDR2 SNEGSKA (reference sequence). This CDR3 has 16 amino acids. The junction had 12 bases not matched to a gene; V was cut back by 6 bases and J by 2 bases. The CDR3 DNA is TGCAGTGCCAGACCCCCACGGGACAGTAACACCGGGGAGCTGTTTTTT. This gives the protein CSARPPRDSNTGELFF.